This T cell receptor beta chain stems from a study of cytomegalovirus exposure and HLA in healthy donors. Study overall: A prior study identified roughly 110 million unique TCR beta sequences from some 180 million T cells. The study's findings and limits: Previously analyzed data showed that most TCR beta V segments were productive at a frequency of about 90% or about 30%.

A remark on this clone: Its antigen is undetermined.

Amplification used 60 Vbeta primers and 13 Jbeta primers. Sequenced by immunoSEQ multiplex PCR; TCRdb stores in-frame clones only, minus some. The table has about 170,000 clones, about 82% seen once. The CDR3 loop spans 17 amino acids. V was clipped by 4 bases and J by 4 bases; unmatched bases: 8. The V gene's germline CDR1 is SGHRS and CDR2 YFSETQ. This TCR came from a male donor in good health and CMV-seronegative. The sequenced material came from PBMCs. V usage is TRBV5-1 and J usage is TRBJ2-5, with TRBD2 identical over 15 bases. CDR3 nucleotide sequence: TGCGCCAGCAGCCAAAGGACTAGCGGGAGGGCCTTAGAGACCCAGTACTTC. Translating it yields CASSQRTSGRALETQYF. Together with reference TRBV5-1 and TRBJ2-5, the CDR3 gives the full variable domain: KAGVTQTPRYLIKTRGQQVTLSCSPISGHRSVSWYQQTPGQGLQFLFEYFSETQRNKGNFPGRFSGRQFSNSRSEMNVSTLELGDSALYLCASSQRTSGRALETQYFGPGTRLLVL.